This is a list of T cell receptor beta chains from one sample in a study of T cells in Graves' hyperthyroidism and ophthalmopathy. TCRdb re-called the multiplex PCR reads with MiXCR, one entry per CDR3 protein. Among a few hundred thousand distinct CDR3 sequences listed, 15% to 20% were seen once. Sequenced: blood. Every receptor here comes from a woman in her twenties or thirties with Graves' ophthalmopathy. CDR3s include the opening cysteine and the closing phenylalanine or tryptophan. Each record gives: clone size, V gene, J gene, D gene, CDR3 DNA, CDR3 protein. D genes are given only for firm matches. The size entry is marked missing in some rows and otherwise reads once, few, many or a size class.

size: few
V: TRBV29-1
J: TRBJ2-7
D: NA
DNA: TGCAGCGTTGGCCAGGGGACCAGCGAGCAGTACTTC
CDR3: CSVGQGTSEQYF

size: NA
V: TRBV28
J: TRBJ2-2
D: TRBD1
DNA: TGTGCCAGCAGTTTATGGAGGACAGGGGGCTTTGGCACCGGGGAGCTGTTTTTT
CDR3: CASSLWRTGGFGTGELFF

size: few
V: TRBV28
J: TRBJ1-5
D: NA
DNA: TGTGCCAGCAGTTTATGGGGGGCGAATAGCAATCAGCCCCAGCATTTT
CDR3: CASSLWGANSNQPQHF

size: NA
V: TRBV9
J: TRBJ2-7
D: TRBD1
DNA: TGTGCCAGCAGCTTAAGACAGGGGGCGGGGGAGATCCACGAGCAGTACTTC
CDR3: CASSLRQGAGEIHEQYF

size: NA
V: TRBV28
J: TRBJ2-3
D: TRBD2
DNA: TGTGCCAGCAGTTTAGGGGCCCTAGCGGGAGAGGGAGATACGCAGTATTTT
CDR3: CASSLGALAGEGDTQYF

size: many
V: TRBV20-1
J: TRBJ2-7
D: TRBD2
DNA: TGCAGTGCTAGTCTAGCGGGGAACTACGAGCAGTACTTC
CDR3: CSASLAGNYEQYF

size: few
V: TRBV10-3
J: TRBJ1-1
D: TRBD1
DNA: TGTGCCATCAGTGACGGCAGGGGGGACACTGAAGCTTTCTTT
CDR3: CAISDGRGDTEAFF

size: many
V: TRBV7-2
J: TRBJ2-5
D: TRBD2
DNA: TGTGCCAGCAGCTCGACCGGACTAGCGGAGACCCAGTACTTC
CDR3: CASSSTGLAETQYF

size: NA
V: TRBV20-1
J: TRBJ2-5
D: NA
DNA: TGCAGTGCTAAAGACTCTGGTTGGGAGACCCAGTACTTC
CDR3: CSAKDSGWETQYF

size: few
V: TRBV29-1
J: TRBJ1-1
D: NA
DNA: TGCAGCGGAGGGGGGCGGAACACTGAAGCTTTCTTT
CDR3: CSGGGRNTEAFF

size: many
V: TRBV2
J: TRBJ2-3
D: NA
DNA: TGTGCCAGCAGTAGGGAAGGGTTCAGAGATACGCAGTATTTT
CDR3: CASSREGFRDTQYF

size: few
V: TRBV4-3
J: TRBJ2-7
D: NA
DNA: TGCGCCAGCAGCCAAGGGGCCGGAGGGGGGTACGAGCAGTACTTC
CDR3: CASSQGAGGGYEQYF

size: once
V: TRBV19
J: TRBJ1-1
D: NA
DNA: TGTGCCAGTAGTATCCCCAGCTCCCCCATGAACACTGAAGCTTTCTTT
CDR3: CASSIPSSPMNTEAFF

size: many
V: TRBV27
J: TRBJ2-2
D: TRBD2
DNA: TGTGCCAGCAGTTTTGGTCGGCTAGCGGGAGTCGGGGAGCTGTTTTTT
CDR3: CASSFGRLAGVGELFF

size: many
V: TRBV3-1
J: TRBJ2-7
D: TRBD1
DNA: TGTGCCAGCAGCCACTCCGGGACAGGAAGCTCCTACGAGCAGTACTTC
CDR3: CASSHSGTGSSYEQYF

size: NA
V: TRBV19
J: TRBJ1-3
D: NA
DNA: TGTGCCAGTACCGATCGGGAGGCTGGAAACACCATATATTTT
CDR3: CASTDREAGNTIYF

size: many
V: TRBV20-1
J: TRBJ2-2
D: NA
DNA: TGCAGTGCTGGGGTGGGGGCTGGCACCGGGGAGCTGTTTTTT
CDR3: CSAGVGAGTGELFF

size: many
V: TRBV7-2
J: TRBJ2-5
D: NA
DNA: TGTGCCAGCAGCTTAGGGGGTAGTGGTGCAGAGACCCAGTACTTC
CDR3: CASSLGGSGAETQYF

size: many
V: TRBV15
J: TRBJ2-5
D: TRBD1
DNA: TGTGCCACCAGCAGACAACCGACAGGGGGTCAAGAGACCCAGTACTTC
CDR3: CATSRQPTGGQETQYF

size: many
V: TRBV20-1
J: TRBJ2-5
D: TRBD2
DNA: TGCAGTGCTCCTCTTTCCCTAGCGGTTACGGAGACCCAGTACTTC
CDR3: CSAPLSLAVTETQYF

size: many
V: TRBV10-1
J: TRBJ2-3
D: NA
DNA: TGCGCCAGCAGTGAGGGCAGGGTCACAGATACGCAGTATTTT
CDR3: CASSEGRVTDTQYF

size: many
V: TRBV14
J: TRBJ1-2
D: NA
DNA: TGTGCCAGCAGCCAAGAAATCGCCGGAATGACGGGGGATCGCTATGGCTACACCTTC
CDR3: CASSQEIAGMTGDRYGYTF

size: NA
V: TRBV25-1
J: TRBJ2-7
D: NA
DNA: TGTGCCAGCAGTGAGACAGGAGCAACCTACGAGCAGTACTTC
CDR3: CASSETGATYEQYF

size: many
V: TRBV6-2/TRBV6-3
J: TRBJ2-1
D: NA
DNA: TGTGCCAGCAGTTACCATCTGGTTGGCGCGGTCACCTCCTACAATGAGCAGTTCTTC
CDR3: CASSYHLVGAVTSYNEQFF

size: many
V: TRBV12-3/TRBV12-4
J: TRBJ2-1
D: TRBD2
DNA: TGTGCCAGCAGTTTAGACAGCGGGAGGGTAGGTGAGCAGTTCTTC
CDR3: CASSLDSGRVGEQFF

size: many
V: TRBV20-1
J: TRBJ1-2
D: TRBD1
DNA: TGCAGTGCTAGAGATCAAGGACAGGGGCACTATGGCTACACCTTC
CDR3: CSARDQGQGHYGYTF

size: few
V: TRBV28
J: TRBJ2-4
D: NA
DNA: TGTGCCAGCAGTTCCCAGGGAGTAGCCAAAAACATTCAGTACTTC
CDR3: CASSSQGVAKNIQYF

size: NA
V: TRBV18
J: TRBJ2-1
D: NA
DNA: TGTGCCAGCTCACCAAACGGGATCTCCTACAATGAGCAGTTCTTC
CDR3: CASSPNGISYNEQFF

size: few
V: TRBV29-1
J: TRBJ2-1
D: TRBD1
DNA: TGCAGCGTTGAAGGACAGGGTAACAATGAGCAGTTCTTC
CDR3: CSVEGQGNNEQFF

size: many
V: TRBV28
J: TRBJ1-1
D: NA
DNA: TGTGCCAGCAGTTTGGGGCTGGGGAACACTGAAGCTTTCTTT
CDR3: CASSLGLGNTEAFF

size: NA
V: TRBV11-3
J: TRBJ2-2
D: NA
DNA: TGTGCCAGCAGCTTAGGGCAGGGACAGAACACCGGGGAGCTGTTTTTT
CDR3: CASSLGQGQNTGELFF

size: many
V: TRBV20-1
J: TRBJ1-2
D: TRBD1
DNA: TGCAGTGCCGAACAGGGGGCTAACTATGGCTACACCTTC
CDR3: CSAEQGANYGYTF

size: many
V: TRBV7-2
J: TRBJ1-3
D: NA
DNA: TGTGCCAGCAGCTTGGACGGGAGAATAGGAAACACCATATATTTT
CDR3: CASSLDGRIGNTIYF

size: NA
V: TRBV19
J: TRBJ1-5
D: TRBD1
DNA: TGTGCCAGTAGTACCAGGGGACAGTTCAATCAGCCCCAGCATTTT
CDR3: CASSTRGQFNQPQHF

size: many
V: TRBV15
J: TRBJ2-1
D: NA
DNA: TGTGCCACCAGCGAGTACAAAGGGACAAGAAAGAACAATGAGCAGTTCTTC
CDR3: CATSEYKGTRKNNEQFF

size: many
V: TRBV5-6
J: TRBJ1-1
D: TRBD1
DNA: TGTGCCAGCAGCGCAGACACAGGGGCCACTGAAGCTTTCTTT
CDR3: CASSADTGATEAFF

size: many
V: TRBV28
J: TRBJ2-7
D: NA
DNA: TGTGCCAGCAGTTTGGGACCCCCTGACGAGCAGTACTTC
CDR3: CASSLGPPDEQYF

size: NA
V: TRBV10-3
J: TRBJ1-1
D: NA
DNA: TGTGCCATTTCGGGACTCCCAAACACTGAAGCTTTCTTT
CDR3: CAISGLPNTEAFF

size: many
V: TRBV14
J: TRBJ2-3
D: NA
DNA: TGTGCCAGCAGCCAAGATCACAACTACATCACAGATACGCAGTATTTT
CDR3: CASSQDHNYITDTQYF

size: many
V: TRBV12-3/TRBV12-4
J: TRBJ2-1
D: TRBD1
DNA: TGTGCCAGCAGTGACGCTCAGGGGGTGGGTTACAATGAGCAGTTCTTC
CDR3: CASSDAQGVGYNEQFF

size: NA
V: TRBV4-2
J: TRBJ1-5
D: NA
DNA: TGTGCCAGCAGCCAAGAGGCGGATTATAGCAATCAGCCCCAGCATTTT
CDR3: CASSQEADYSNQPQHF

size: NA
V: TRBV5-1
J: TRBJ2-2
D: NA
DNA: TGCGCCAGCAGCTTTGGGGGGCATGGAGGCGGGGAGCTGTTTTTT
CDR3: CASSFGGHGGGELFF

size: NA
V: TRBV5-4
J: TRBJ1-4
D: NA
DNA: TGTGCCAGCAGCCTCTACCGGGCGGGGACTAATGAAAAACTGTTTTTT
CDR3: CASSLYRAGTNEKLFF

size: few
V: TRBV29-1
J: TRBJ2-4
D: TRBD1
DNA: TGCAGCGTTGTAAGGGACAGGGACGCCAAAAACATTCAGTACTTC
CDR3: CSVVRDRDAKNIQYF